This T cell receptor beta chain was found in a study of blood T cell repertoires in COVID-19. In the study overall: COVID-19 samples from acute and convalescent phases originated in the United States, Italy and Spain.

Patients in Seattle were enrolled during active infection, then followed longitudinally. Under the authors' procedure: The authors estimated nucleated cell counts from reference gene primer amplification. Clones were sequenced by immunoSEQ multiplex PCR, and TCRdb holds only the in-frame ones, with some missing. The DNA was the basis for D and trimming; V, J and clone size are from that table. There are fewer than 400,000 clones in the sample; about 90% occur only once, and roughly 1.9% lies in the top ten. What was sequenced was peripheral blood. The source of this sequence is a woman under 40 with COVID-19, enrolled during active disease.

The CDR3 protein is CASSPGTVGGTQYF. The CDR3 nucleotides read TGTGCCAGCAGTCCAGGGACTGTGGGAGGTACGCAGTATTTT. The chain uses TRBV27 and TRBJ2-3; TRBD2 is a possible D gene (6 bases). Germline V CDR1 and CDR2: MNHEY, SMNVEV (reference sequence). The CDR3 is 14 amino acids. Trimming took 5 bases from V and 8 from J, leaving 17 bases between them.